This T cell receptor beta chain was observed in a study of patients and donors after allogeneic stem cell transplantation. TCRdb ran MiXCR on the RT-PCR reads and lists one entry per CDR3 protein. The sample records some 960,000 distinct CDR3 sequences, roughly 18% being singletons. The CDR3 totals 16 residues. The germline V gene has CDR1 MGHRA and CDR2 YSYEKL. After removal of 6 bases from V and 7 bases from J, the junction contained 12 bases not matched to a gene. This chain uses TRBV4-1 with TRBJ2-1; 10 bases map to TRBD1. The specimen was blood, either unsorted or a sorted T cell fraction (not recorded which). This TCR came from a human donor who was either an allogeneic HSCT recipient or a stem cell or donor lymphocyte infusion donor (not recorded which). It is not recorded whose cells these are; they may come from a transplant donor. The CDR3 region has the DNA TGCGCCAGCAGGGCTGTTGGGACAGGGGTTAGGAATGAGCAGTTCTTC. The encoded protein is CASRAVGTGVRNEQFF.